The next 30 T cell receptor beta chains were all read from a single sample in a study of T cells in Graves' hyperthyroidism and ophthalmopathy. TCR beta CDR3 regions were amplified from RNA transcripts. Primed by the HTBI set, a first-round RT-PCR was run on the TCR CDR3. MiXCR, run by TCRdb on the multiplex PCR reads, gives a single entry per CDR3 protein. The table shows 640,000 or so distinct CDR3 sequences, with roughly 14% occurring only once. The specimen sequenced was blood. These receptors originate from a woman between 40 and 50 years old with Graves' ophthalmopathy.

This clonotype came up many times. The chain employs TRBV30 and TRBJ1-3; possibly TRBD1 for D (6 bases). Germline CDR1 and CDR2: GTSNPN and SVGIG (reference sequence). CDR3 size: 14 residues. The germline V and J ends were trimmed by 4 bases and 0 bases, with 10 bases remaining between them. In DNA form, the CDR3 reads TGTGCCTGGAAGGGGGAACGCTCTGGAAACACCATATATTTT. Translated, it gives CAWKGERSGNTIYF. Combining the CDR3 with reference TRBV30 and TRBJ1-3 gives the whole variable domain SQTIHQWPATLVQPVGSPLSLECTVEGTSNPNLYWYRQAAGRGLQLLFYSVGIGQISSEVPQNLSASRPQDRQFILSSKKLLLSDSGFYLCAWKGERSGNTIYFGEGSWLTVV.

The CDR3: CASSRGQGGEAFF. CDR3 in DNA: TGTGCCAGCAGTAGGGGACAGGGGGGTGAAGCTTTCTTT. J is TRBJ1-1 and V is TRBV12-3 or TRBV12-4; 11 nucleotides line up with TRBD1. This CDR3 spans 13 amino acids. With 5 bases clipped from V and 7 bases from J, the junction kept 3 bases outside the gene matches.

This clonotype was observed at least ten times. V is TRBV7-8 and J is TRBJ2-7, with no clear D. This CDR3 is built from 15 residues. V lost 2 bases and J lost 2, with 13 bases in between. Germline CDR1 is SGHVS and CDR2 is FQNEAQ. The chain's CDR3 is CASSLNRTVPYEQYF. CDR3 DNA sequence: TGTGCCAGCAGCTTAAACCGGACGGTTCCCTACGAGCAGTACTTC.

This clonotype has a count of ten or more. The chain carries TRBV9 and TRBJ2-2; TRBD1 aligns across 12 bases. This CDR3 has 15 amino acids. Germline V gene lookup returns CDR1 SGDLS and CDR2 YYNGEE. The trim removed 2 bases at V and 7 bases at J, leaving 3 bases unmatched. CDR3 residues: CASSVGQGAIGELFF. CDR3 DNA sequence: TGTGCCAGCAGCGTGGGACAGGGGGCAATCGGGGAGCTGTTTTTT.

At least ten counts were recorded for this clonotype. The chain uses TRBV25-1 and TRBJ2-1, with 8 bases lining up with TRBD2. The V segment lost 2 bases and the J segment 0 bases; nucleotides outside the gene matches: 3. The CDR3 length is 16 residues. Germline values: CDR1 MGHDK, CDR2 SYGVNS. Written as DNA, the CDR3 is TGTGCCAGCAGTGAAGCACGGGGGGGCTCCTACAATGAGCAGTTCTTC. As protein: CASSEARGGSYNEQFF.

This clonotype was counted at least ten times. Here the CDR3 omits its conserved ending phenylalanine or tryptophan, so a read error is the likely source. The V gene is TRBV12-3 or TRBV12-4, the J gene TRBJ1-3; possibly TRBD1 for D (5 bases). This CDR3 spans 15 amino acids. The germline V and J ends were trimmed by 6 bases and 4 bases, with 16 bases remaining between them. The CDR3 DNA reads as TGTGCCAGCAGATACGTGGGGGGAGACGGAAACACCATATATCTT. This encodes CASRYVGGDGNTIYL.

V is TRBV18 and J is TRBJ1-1; D call uncertain. The CDR3 sequence is 14 residues long. V dropped 3 bases and J dropped 0 bases, with 8 bases sitting between them. CDR1 KGHSH and CDR2 LQKENI come from the germline V gene. DNA for the CDR3: TGTGCCAGCTCACCGGTTGACCTGAACACTGAAGCTTTCTTT. This translates into CASSPVDLNTEAFF.

This clonotype was recorded many times. V gene TRBV6-5 combines with J gene TRBJ1-1; a possible D gene is TRBD1 (6 bases). This CDR3 spans 17 amino acids. The germline gives CDR1 MNHEY, CDR2 SVGAGI. V shed 4 bases and J shed 4 bases, with 22 bases lying between them. CDR3 coding DNA: TGTGCCAGCAGTTTCGGGGACCCCCGACAGGTCGGCACTGAAGCTTTCTTT. Amino acids: CASSFGDPRQVGTEAFF.

This clonotype was seen many times. The chain joins TRBV7-9 to TRBJ1-2; D call uncertain. CDR3 length equals 13 residues. Germline lookup yields CDR1 SEHNR and CDR2 FQNEAQ (reference sequence). V was cut by 4 bases and J by 7 bases, with 13 bases left in between. In DNA form, the CDR3 reads TGTGCCAGCAGCTCCGAAGGGTTGGGTGGCTACACCTTC. Its protein product is CASSSEGLGGYTF.

The rearrangement joins TRBV7-8 to TRBJ1-2; D is unresolved. Germline V gene lookup returns CDR1 SGHVS and CDR2 FQNEAQ. This CDR3 comprises 12 residues. Trimming removed 2 bases from V and 6 bases from J, with 7 bases in between. CDR3 residues: CASSLWGHGYTF. The CDR3 region has the DNA TGTGCCAGCAGCTTATGGGGTCATGGCTACACCTTC.

This clonotype has a count of ten or more. This chain connects TRBV7-2 to TRBJ1-1; the D is unclear. The V gene lost 1 base and the J gene lost 8 bases, with 11 bases spanning the gap. The germline gives CDR1 SGHTA, CDR2 FQGNSA. The CDR3 has 13 amino acids. DNA of the CDR3: TGTGCCAGCAGCTTAGTTGGGGTCGGAGAAGCTTTCTTT. It specifies CASSLVGVGEAFF.

The chain has TRBV24-1 and TRBJ2-2, with D perhaps matching TRBD2 (5 bases). The CDR3 contains 16 residues. Germline lookup yields CDR1 KGHDR and CDR2 SFDVKD. The V end lost 3 bases, the J end lost 5 bases, and 15 bases lay between the germline ends. The CDR3 DNA reads TGTGCCACCAGTGATCCTTTACTACGGGGAACCGGGGAGCTGTTTTTT. Its protein is CATSDPLLRGTGELFF.

This clonotype was counted between two and nine times. This chain uses TRBV18 with TRBJ2-5; TRBD2 matches 10 bases. Germline V CDR1 and CDR2: KGHSH, LQKENI. Trimming took 4 bases from V and 6 from J; bases not matched to a gene: 11. This CDR3 is 16 amino acids long. The CDR3 protein is CASSLPLAGAMKTQYF. CDR3 DNA sequence: TGTGCCAGCTCACTTCCTCTAGCGGGGGCAATGAAGACCCAGTACTTC.

The chain couples TRBV5-1 to TRBJ2-3; 10 bases fit TRBD2. This CDR3 region has 16 residues. Losses at the gene ends were 3 bases for V and 0 bases for J; bases not matched to a gene: 4. Germline V CDR1 and CDR2: SGHRS, YFSETQ. CDR3 nucleotide sequence: TGCGCCAGCAGCTCCTCGACTAGCGGGAGCACAGATACGCAGTATTTT. Translated: CASSSSTSGSTDTQYF.

This clonotype was seen at least ten times. The V call is TRBV19, the J call TRBJ1-6; 7 nucleotides line up with TRBD1. Trimming took 2 bases from V and 6 from J; bases not matched to a gene: 4. Germline V gene sequence: CDR1 LNHDA, CDR2 SQIVND (reference sequence). CDR3 length equals 15 residues. This CDR3 is CASSIWGTANSPLHF. For the CDR3, the DNA is TGTGCCAGTAGTATATGGGGGACAGCTAATTCACCCCTCCACTTT. Filled out from reference TRBV19 and TRBJ1-6, the complete variable domain reads DGGITQSPKYLFRKEGQNVTLSCEQNLNHDAMYWYRQDPGQGLRLIYYSQIVNDFQKGDIAEGYSVSREKKESFPLTVTSAQKNPTAFYLCASSIWGTANSPLHFGNGTRLTVT.

This chain connects TRBV3-1 to TRBJ1-3, with a tentative D call TRBD1 (5 bases). The CDR3 is made up of 17 amino acids. The ends were cut back, 0 bases at V and 7 bases at J, with 19 bases in the middle. CDR1 LGHDT and CDR2 YNNKEL come from the germline V gene (reference sequence). CDR3 sequence reads: CASSQEFETARWNTIYF. CDR3 nucleotide sequence: TGTGCCAGCAGCCAAGAGTTTGAGACAGCCCGGTGGAACACCATATATTTT.

This clonotype was observed a handful of times. This chain connects TRBV4-1 to TRBJ1-1; 9 bases fit TRBD1. V dropped 0 bases and J dropped 5; count of bases not matched to a gene: 4. CDR1 and CDR2 from the germline V gene are MGHRA and YSYEKL. The CDR3 sequence is 15 residues long. The CDR3 DNA follows: TGCGCCAGCAGCCAAGATCGACAGGGGGAAACTGAAGCTTTCTTT. Protein: CASSQDRQGETEAFF.

This clonotype has a handful of counts. This chain joins TRBV10-1 and TRBJ2-1; no clear D. This CDR3 has 11 residues. Trimming left V 4 bases short and J 10 bases short, with 8 bases between. In germline, CDR1 is WNHNN, CDR2 SYGVQD (reference sequence). CDR3 nucleotides: TGCGCCAGCAGTGCCGGAAGGGAGCAGTTCTTC. Translating it yields CASSAGREQFF.

This clonotype was detected many times. A single base separates this from a much larger clone, so it may be a read error. V and J are TRBV2 and TRBJ1-2; D gene unclear. The CDR3 consists of 14 residues. CDR1 and CDR2 (germline): SNHLY, FYNNEI. Trimming removed 7 bases at V and 7 bases at J, with 19 bases between. The CDR3 DNA follows: TGTGCCAGCACTGGACCTGAGGCTGTTTGTGGCTACACCTTC. It is translated as CASTGPEAVCGYTF. Full variable domain (outside the CDR3, taken from reference TRBV2 and TRBJ1-2): EPEVTQTPSHQVTQMGQEVILRCVPISNHLYFYWYRQILGQKVEFLVSFYNNEISEKSEIFDDQFSVERPDGSNFTLKIRSTKLEDSAMYFCASTGPEAVCGYTFGSGTRLTVV.

The table lists this clonotype with many counts. V gene TRBV3-1 combines with J gene TRBJ1-2; TRBD1 matches at 7 bases. This CDR3 is built from 14 residues. V lost 3 bases to trimming and J lost 4 bases; unmatched junction nucleotides: 5. The germline gives CDR1 LGHDT, CDR2 YNNKEL (reference sequence). CDR3 amino acids: CASSQMGQSYGYTF. CDR3 nucleotide sequence: TGTGCCAGCAGCCAGATGGGACAGTCCTATGGCTACACCTTC.

This clonotype was counted ten times or more. The chain combines TRBV12-3 or TRBV12-4 with TRBJ1-1, with D unresolved. V was trimmed by 0 bases and J by 9 bases, leaving 11 bases between them. The CDR3 totals 13 residues. DNA for the CDR3: TGTGCCAGCAGTTTAGCACCCAAGGAAAAAGCTTTCTTT. It encodes CASSLAPKEKAFF.

This clonotype came up many times. The chain carries TRBV11-2 and TRBJ2-2; 7 nucleotides agree with TRBD1. Germline values: CDR1 SGHAT, CDR2 FQNNGV. The length of the CDR3 is 13 residues. V gave up 2 bases and J gave up 7 bases; unmatched junction bases: 1. The CDR3 reads CASSLRDSGELFF. The CDR3 DNA reads as TGTGCCAGCAGCTTAAGGGACAGCGGGGAGCTGTTTTTT. Full variable domain (missing parts from reference TRBV11-2 and TRBJ2-2): EAGVAQSPRYKIIEKRQSVAFWCNPISGHATLYWYQQILGQGPKLLIQFQNNGVVDDSQLPKDRFSAERLKGVDSTLKIQPAKLEDSAVYLCASSLRDSGELFFGEGSRLTVL.

Many counts were recorded for this clonotype. The chain is built from TRBV10-3 and TRBJ2-7; D unclear. This CDR3 has 11 residues. V was pared by 3 bases and J by 7 bases, with 7 bases between. CDR1 and CDR2 from the germline V gene are ENHRY and SYGVKD. The CDR3 here is CAISERWEQYF. CDR3 nucleotide sequence: TGTGCCATCAGTGAAAGATGGGAGCAGTACTTC.

This clonotype was seen at least ten times. CDR3 coding DNA: TGTGCCAGCCGGACGGCACGGACAGGTCATAGCAATCAGCCCCAGCATTTT. It encodes CASRTARTGHSNQPQHF. The gene calls are TRBV28 and TRBJ1-5; 7 positions agree with TRBD1. Per germline, CDR1 MDHEN and CDR2 SYDVKM. The V segment lost 8 bases and the J segment 0 bases; nucleotides outside the gene matches: 13. The CDR3 spans 17 residues.

The gene calls are TRBV18 and TRBJ2-7; possibly TRBD2 for D (5 bases). CDR3 length equals 16 residues. The V end lost 0 bases, the J end lost 0 bases, and 12 bases lay between the germline ends. Germline V lookup: CDR1 KGHSH, CDR2 LQKENI. Written as DNA, the CDR3 is TGTGCCAGCTCACCACCAAGCGGAGGCAGCTCCTACGAGCAGTACTTC. Its translation: CASSPPSGGSSYEQYF.

The chain is built from TRBV28 and TRBJ2-2; no definite D call. Deletions cut 8 bases from V and 4 bases from J, with 11 bases between. The CDR3 is 13 residues long. Germline values: CDR1 MDHEN, CDR2 SYDVKM. The CDR3 DNA follows: TGTGCCAGCGTGGAGTCTCCCACCGGGGAGCTGTTTTTT. Protein product: CASVESPTGELFF.

This clonotype was observed many times. The gene calls are TRBV29-1 and TRBJ2-7; D uncertain. V was pared by 4 bases and J by 0 bases, with 10 bases between. This CDR3 is 13 amino acids long. Germline CDR1 and CDR2: SQVTM and ANQGSEA. Written as DNA, the CDR3 is TGCAGCGTTGCGCTCGGATTCTCCTACGAGCAGTACTTC. It yields the protein CSVALGFSYEQYF.

This clonotype was seen repeatedly, ten times or more. V gene TRBV25-1 combines with J gene TRBJ2-7; 10 bases are a match to TRBD2. The trim removed 5 bases at V and 1 base at J, leaving 2 bases unmatched. This CDR3 has 14 residues. Germline lookup yields CDR1 MGHDK and CDR2 SYGVNS. CDR3 bases: TGTGCCAGCAGTATTAGCGGGAGGTCCTACGAGCAGTACTTC. This codes for CASSISGRSYEQYF.

This clonotype was seen a handful of times. The chain joins TRBV6-1 to TRBJ2-3; no firm D call. V was shortened by 6 bases and J by 0 bases, with 7 bases between the two germline ends. CDR3 size: 13 residues. Germline lookup yields CDR1 MNHNS and CDR2 SASEGT. CDR3 nucleotides: TGTGCCAGCAGGAACCCTAGCACAGATACGCAGTATTTT. It yields the protein CASRNPSTDTQYF.

This clonotype was observed many times. J is TRBJ2-5 and V is TRBV6-5; 7 bases map to TRBD1. V shed 4 bases, J shed 5 bases, and the junction held 7 bases outside the gene matches. This CDR3 contains 14 residues. Per germline, CDR1 MNHEY and CDR2 SVGAGI. The DNA of the CDR3 is TGTGCCAGCAGTTCCGGGACAGTCGCCGAGACCCAGTACTTC. Translating it yields CASSSGTVAETQYF.